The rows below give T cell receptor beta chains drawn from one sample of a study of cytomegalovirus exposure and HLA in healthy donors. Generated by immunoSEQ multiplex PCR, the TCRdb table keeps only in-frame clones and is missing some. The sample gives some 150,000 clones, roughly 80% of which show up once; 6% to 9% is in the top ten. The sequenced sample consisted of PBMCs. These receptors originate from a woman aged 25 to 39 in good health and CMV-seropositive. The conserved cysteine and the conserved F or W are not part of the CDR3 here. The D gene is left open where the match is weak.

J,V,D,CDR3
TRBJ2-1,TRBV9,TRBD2,ASSVGPPLAGSYNEQF
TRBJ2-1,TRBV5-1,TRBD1,ASSLIIRTGNYNEQF
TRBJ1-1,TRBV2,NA,ASEERLNTEAF
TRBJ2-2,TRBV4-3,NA,ASSQDNFRGITNTGELF
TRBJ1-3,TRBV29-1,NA,SVVTAGNTIY
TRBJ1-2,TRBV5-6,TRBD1,ASSSTGTGYGYT
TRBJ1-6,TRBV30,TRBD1,AWSEFGATGGDNSPLH
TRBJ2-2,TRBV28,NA,ASSFYSASGELF
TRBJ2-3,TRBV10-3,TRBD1,AIREDRVKGDTQY
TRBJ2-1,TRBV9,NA,ASSPRSRTDYNEQF
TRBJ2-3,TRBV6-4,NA,ASSLGGLTDTQY
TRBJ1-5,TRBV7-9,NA,SSSLFGDNQPQH
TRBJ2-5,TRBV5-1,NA,ASTSQGAGLY
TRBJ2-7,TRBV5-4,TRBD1,ASSRVDTGASYEQY
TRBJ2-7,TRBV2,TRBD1,ASTTGTGGEEQY
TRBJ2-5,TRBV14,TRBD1,ASSLLGQKETQY